A selection of T cell receptor beta chains follows, all from one sample in a study of blood T cell repertoires in COVID-19. Profiled with immunoSEQ multiplex PCR; TCRdb holds only in-frame clones, not every one. The sample has some 70,000 clones, 75% to 90% seen once. The sample consisted of peripheral blood. The receptors shown here come from a woman over 75 with active COVID-19. Each CDR3 is given with its conserved first and last residue. Each record gives: clone size, D gene, J gene, V gene, CDR3 protein, CDR3 DNA. D genes are given only for firm matches. Only some rows state a clone size, as once, few, many or a class for expanded clones.

>.|TRBD1|TRBJ1-2|TRBV10-3
CAITTDRGAYGYTF
TGTGCCATCACCACGGACAGGGGAGCCTATGGCTACACCTTC
>.|.|TRBJ2-5|TRBV3-1/TRBV3-2
CASSLLAQETQYF
TGTGCCAGCAGCTTACTAGCACAAGAGACCCAGTACTTC
>.|.|TRBJ1-2|TRBV2
CASSGEARYGYTF
TGTGCCAGCAGCGGGGAGGCGCGCTATGGCTACACCTTC
>.|TRBD2|TRBJ2-1|TRBV3-1/TRBV3-2
CASSPHLGGRTSGSLAYNEQFF
TGTGCCAGCAGCCCGCACTTAGGGGGGAGGACTAGCGGCTCACTGGCCTACAATGAGCAGTTCTTC
>.|.|TRBJ2-3|TRBV14
CASSLRRPGGTDTQYF
TGTGCCAGCAGCCTACGACGACCCGGGGGCACAGATACGCAGTATTTT
>.|TRBD2|TRBJ2-1|TRBV4-1
CASSPTVGTSGSLISYNEQFF
TGCGCCAGCAGCCCAACGGTAGGGACTAGCGGGAGTCTAATCTCCTACAATGAGCAGTTCTTC
>.|.|TRBJ2-5|TRBV5-4
CASSRTEQETQYF
TGTGCCAGCAGCAGGACAGAACAAGAGACCCAGTACTTC
>.|TRBD2|TRBJ2-1|TRBV28
CASTLLAGEDEQFF
TGTGCCAGCACCTTGCTAGCGGGGGAGGATGAGCAGTTCTTC
>.|.|TRBJ1-5|TRBV5-1
CASSLGGDYSNQPQHF
TGCGCCAGCAGCTTGGGGGGAGATTATAGCAATCAGCCCCAGCATTTT
>.|TRBD1|TRBJ2-3|TRBV27
CASSLSGQGAVYTQYF
TGTGCCAGCAGTTTATCCGGACAGGGGGCTGTATATACGCAGTATTTT
>once|.|TRBJ2-3|TRBV7-9
CASREKYGGPTQRDTQYF
TGTGCCAGCAGGGAAAAATATGGCGGCCCGACCCAGAGAGATACGCAGTATTTT
>.|TRBD2|TRBJ2-1|TRBV10-3
CAAEPGLAGVLFF
TGTGCCGCCGAGCCGGGACTAGCGGGAGTCCTGTTCTTC
>.|.|TRBJ2-1|TRBV9
CASSVVGSYNEQFF
TGTGCCAGCAGCGTAGTGGGCAGTTACAATGAGCAGTTCTTC
>.|.|TRBJ2-1|TRBV27
CASSLSGRIEQFF
TGTGCCAGCAGTTTATCGGGCAGGATTGAGCAGTTCTTC
>few|TRBD2|TRBJ2-3|TRBV7-2
CASSPGTSGTDTQYF
TGTGCCAGCAGCCCCGGGACTAGCGGCACAGATACGCAGTATTTT
>.|.|TRBJ1-4|TRBV29-1
CSAARGNEKLFF
TGCAGCGCCGCTAGAGGGAATGAAAAACTGTTTTTT
>.|TRBD2|TRBJ2-5|TRBV7-9
CASSLRETSGRAGEETQYF
TGTGCCAGCAGCTTAAGAGAGACTAGCGGGAGGGCCGGGGAAGAGACCCAGTACTTC
>.|.|TRBJ1-3|TRBV6-4
CASSESAGNTIYF
TGTGCCAGCAGTGAGTCAGCTGGAAACACCATATATTTT
>.|TRBD2|TRBJ2-5|TRBV7-8
CASSLVTGGPETQYF
TGTGCCAGCAGCTTAGTTACGGGAGGGCCGGAGACCCAGTACTTC
>.|.|TRBJ1-1|TRBV19
CASTSWATNTEAFF
TGTGCCAGTACCTCCTGGGCGACGAACACTGAAGCTTTCTTT
>.|.|TRBJ2-1|TRBV18
CASSLQHGRGNEQFF
TGTGCCAGCTCACTCCAACACGGGAGAGGCAATGAGCAGTTCTTC
>.|.|TRBJ1-6|TRBV7-2
CASSARPNSPLHF
TGTGCCAGCAGCGCGCGTCCTAATTCACCCCTCCACTTT
>.|.|TRBJ2-3|TRBV9
CASSALGASSTDTQYF
TGTGCCAGCAGCGCCCTGGGAGCGTCTAGCACAGATACGCAGTATTTT
>.|TRBD2|TRBJ2-2|TRBV9
CASSAASGVNTGELFF
TGTGCCAGCAGCGCCGCTAGCGGGGTTAACACCGGGGAGCTGTTTTTT
>.|TRBD2|TRBJ2-1|TRBV4-1
CASSQAGLAGSYNEQFF
TGCGCCAGCAGCCAAGCCGGACTAGCGGGCTCCTACAATGAGCAGTTCTTC
>.|TRBD2|TRBJ2-7|TRBV6-5
CASSRAGVHYEQYF
TGTGCCAGCAGTCGAGCGGGAGTGCACTACGAGCAGTACTTC
>.|TRBD2|TRBJ2-1|TRBV7-3
CASSSTTGTSEFF
TGTGCCAGCAGCTCGACGACCGGGACTAGCGAATTCTTC
>few|TRBD2|TRBJ2-7|TRBV6-2/TRBV6-3
CASSNGKRTSGYEQYF
TGTGCCAGCAGCAACGGGAAGAGGACTAGCGGCTACGAGCAGTACTTC
>few|.|TRBJ1-2|TRBV21-1
CASSSDQIAYGYTF
TGTGCCAGCAGCTCCGATCAGATTGCCTATGGCTACACCTTC
>.|.|TRBJ2-6|TRBV7-3
CASSYGVAGGANVLTF
TGTGCCAGCAGCTACGGTGTGGCGGGTGGGGCCAACGTCCTGACTTTC
>once|TRBD2|TRBJ2-1|TRBV24-1
CATSEEWLAGPQFF
TGTGCCACCAGTGAAGAATGGCTAGCGGGACCCCAGTTCTTC
>.|.|TRBJ1-1|TRBV27
CASSYTEGTEAFF
TGTGCCAGCAGTTACACAGAGGGCACTGAAGCTTTCTTT
>.|TRBD1|TRBJ2-7|TRBV28
CASSLEGLGQSYEQYF
TGTGCCAGCAGTTTAGAGGGCTTGGGACAGTCCTACGAGCAGTACTTC
>.|TRBD1|TRBJ1-2|TRBV19
CASARGGGRSYGYTF
TGTGCCAGTGCAAGAGGAGGGGGCCGGAGCTATGGCTACACCTTC
>.|TRBD2|TRBJ2-4|TRBV7-2
CASSLEVLAGGRAKNIQYF
TGTGCCAGCAGCTTAGAGGTGTTAGCGGGAGGGAGAGCCAAAAACATTCAGTACTTC
>.|.|TRBJ2-7|TRBV6-2/TRBV6-3
CASSPRGQIYEQYF
TGTGCCAGCAGTCCGCGAGGCCAAATCTACGAGCAGTACTTC
>.|.|TRBJ1-5|TRBV7-9
CASSRAGSNQPQHF
TGTGCCAGCAGTCGGGCAGGGAGCAATCAGCCCCAGCATTTT